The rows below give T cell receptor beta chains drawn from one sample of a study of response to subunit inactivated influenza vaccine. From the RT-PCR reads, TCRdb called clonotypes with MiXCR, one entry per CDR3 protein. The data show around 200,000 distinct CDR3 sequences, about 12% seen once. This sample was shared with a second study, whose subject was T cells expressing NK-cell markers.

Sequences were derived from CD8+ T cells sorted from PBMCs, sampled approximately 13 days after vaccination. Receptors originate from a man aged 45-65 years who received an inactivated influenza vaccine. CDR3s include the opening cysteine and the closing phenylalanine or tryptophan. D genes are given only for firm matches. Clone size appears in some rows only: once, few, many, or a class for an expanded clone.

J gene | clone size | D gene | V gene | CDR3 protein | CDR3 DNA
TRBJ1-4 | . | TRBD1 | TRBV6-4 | CASILWTGGLLSEKLFF | TGTGCCAGCATCCTGTGGACAGGGGGCCTTTTAAGTGAAAAACTGTTTTTT
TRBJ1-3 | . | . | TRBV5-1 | CASSSYGGYSGNTIYF | TGCGCCAGCAGCTCATATGGGGGGTACTCTGGAAACACCATATATTTT
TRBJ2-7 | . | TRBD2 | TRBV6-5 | CASSYLSVSGGPNEQYF | TGTGCCAGCAGTTATCTGAGTGTTAGCGGGGGGCCCAACGAGCAGTACTTC
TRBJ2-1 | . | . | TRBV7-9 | CASSLRTNEQFF | TGTGCCAGCAGTCTCCGGACCAATGAGCAGTTCTTC
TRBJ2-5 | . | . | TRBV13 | CASSPRRISGETQYF | TGTGCCAGCAGCCCCCGGAGGATCTCGGGAGAGACCCAGTACTTC
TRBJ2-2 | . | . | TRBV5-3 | CAMSSGIGMGTGELFF | TGTGCCATGAGCTCCGGGATAGGGATGGGCACCGGGGAGCTGTTTTTT
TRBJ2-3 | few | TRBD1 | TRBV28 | CASSPDRAGVDTQYF | TGTGCCAGCAGTCCAGACAGGGCCGGAGTGGATACGCAGTATTTT
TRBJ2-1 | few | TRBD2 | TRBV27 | CASSFGLAAYNEQFF | TGTGCCAGCAGTTTCGGCCTAGCGGCCTACAATGAGCAGTTCTTC
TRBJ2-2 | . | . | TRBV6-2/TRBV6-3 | CATAPLGNGELFF | TGTGCCACCGCCCCCCTAGGTAACGGGGAGCTGTTTTTT
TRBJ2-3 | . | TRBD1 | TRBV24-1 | CATSDRQGDSTDTQYF | TGTGCCACCAGTGACAGACAGGGGGATAGCACAGATACGCAGTATTTT
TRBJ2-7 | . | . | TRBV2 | CASSVYTGSYEQYF | TGTGCCAGCAGTGTATACACCGGCTCCTACGAGCAGTACTTC
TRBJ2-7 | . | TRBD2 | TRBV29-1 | CSVGGGDTYEQYF | TGCAGCGTCGGGGGGGGTGATACCTACGAGCAGTACTTC
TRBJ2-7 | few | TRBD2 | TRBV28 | CASSFEREVYEQYF | TGTGCCAGCAGTTTCGAGCGGGAGGTTTACGAGCAGTACTTC
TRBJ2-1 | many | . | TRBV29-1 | CSALSGGNEQFF | TGCAGCGCCCTATCGGGCGGGAATGAGCAGTTCTTC
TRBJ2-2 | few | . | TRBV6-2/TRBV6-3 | CASASSNLSGELFF | TGTGCCAGCGCGTCCTCAAATCTTTCCGGGGAGCTGTTTTTT
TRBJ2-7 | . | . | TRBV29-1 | CSVVAGEQYF | TGCAGCGTTGTGGCGGGCGAGCAGTACTTC
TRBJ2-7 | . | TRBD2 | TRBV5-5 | CASSFGTSGIYEQYF | TGTGCCAGCAGCTTCGGGACTAGCGGGATCTACGAGCAGTACTTC
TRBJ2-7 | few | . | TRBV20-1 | CSARVSGHEQYF | TGCAGTGCTAGAGTCTCGGGCCACGAGCAGTACTTC
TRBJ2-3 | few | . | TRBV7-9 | CASSLALTRNTDTQYF | TGTGCCAGCAGCTTAGCTCTGACTAGAAACACAGATACGCAGTATTTT
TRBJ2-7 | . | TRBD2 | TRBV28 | CASGGLATYEQYF | TGTGCCAGCGGGGGACTAGCGACCTACGAGCAGTACTTC
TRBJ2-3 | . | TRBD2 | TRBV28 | CASTHGRVDTQYF | TGTGCCAGCACCCACGGGAGGGTAGATACGCAGTATTTT
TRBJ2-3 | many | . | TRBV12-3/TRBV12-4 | CASSVRDHDTQYF | TGTGCCAGCAGTGTCCGGGACCACGATACGCAGTATTTT
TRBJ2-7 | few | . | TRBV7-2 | CASSTGDLSYEQYF | TGTGCCAGCAGCACCGGGGACCTCTCCTACGAGCAGTACTTC
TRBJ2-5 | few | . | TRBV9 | CASSVGTDGTQYF | TGTGCCAGCAGCGTAGGGACCGACGGGACCCAGTACTTC
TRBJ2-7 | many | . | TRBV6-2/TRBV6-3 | CASRRPGATYEQYF | TGTGCCAGCAGACGCCCAGGGGCTACCTACGAGCAGTACTTC
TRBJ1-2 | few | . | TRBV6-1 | CASSVTGTAYGYTF | TGTGCCAGCAGTGTCACCGGGACCGCTTATGGCTACACCTTC
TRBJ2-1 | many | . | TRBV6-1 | CASTWTASSYNEQFF | TGTGCCAGCACCTGGACGGCGAGCTCCTACAATGAGCAGTTCTTC
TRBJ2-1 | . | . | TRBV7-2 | CASSFDAPAGHNEQFF | TGTGCCAGCAGCTTTGATGCCCCCGCGGGTCACAATGAGCAGTTCTTC
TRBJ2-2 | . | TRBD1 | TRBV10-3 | CAISEPGGHTGELFF | TGTGCCATCAGTGAGCCAGGGGGCCACACCGGGGAGCTGTTTTTT
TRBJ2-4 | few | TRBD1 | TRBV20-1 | CSAKGQTVAGYRNIQYF | TGCAGTGCTAAGGGACAGACCGTAGCCGGCTATCGAAACATTCAGTACTTC
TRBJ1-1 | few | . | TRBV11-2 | CASSLAFGEAFF | TGTGCCAGCAGCTTGGCTTTCGGTGAAGCTTTCTTT
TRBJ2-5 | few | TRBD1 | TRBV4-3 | CASSRGTGAGETQYF | TGCGCCAGCAGCCGCGGGACAGGGGCGGGCGAGACCCAGTACTTC
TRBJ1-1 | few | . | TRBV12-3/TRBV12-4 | CASRGWGNTEAFF | TGTGCCAGCAGGGGTTGGGGGAACACTGAAGCTTTCTTT
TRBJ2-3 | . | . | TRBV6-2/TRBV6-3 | CASSYMGATDTQYF | TGTGCCAGCAGTTACATGGGGGCCACAGATACGCAGTATTTT
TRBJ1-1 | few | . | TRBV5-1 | CASSLEYGTKIEAFF | TGCGCCAGCAGCTTAGAGTACGGGACAAAGATTGAAGCTTTCTTT
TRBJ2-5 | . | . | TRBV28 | CASSNGLGGQETQYF | TGTGCCAGCAGCAACGGACTAGGGGGCCAAGAGACCCAGTACTTC
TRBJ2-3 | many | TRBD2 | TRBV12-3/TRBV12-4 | CASSLVSGSTDTQYF | TGTGCCAGCAGTTTGGTTAGCGGGAGCACAGATACGCAGTATTTT
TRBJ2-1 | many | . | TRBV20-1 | CSARDLAEQFF | TGCAGTGCTAGAGATTTGGCTGAGCAGTTCTTC
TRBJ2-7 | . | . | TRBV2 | CASSAAWGGYEQYF | TGTGCCAGCAGTGCGGCTTGGGGAGGCTACGAGCAGTACTTC
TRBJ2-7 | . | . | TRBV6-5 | CASSYFGRYGLPESYEQYF | TGTGCCAGCAGTTACTTCGGACGGTATGGACTCCCTGAGTCTTACGAGCAGTACTTC
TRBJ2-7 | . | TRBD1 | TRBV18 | CASSPKQGFPLVEQYF | TGTGCCAGCTCACCCAAACAGGGGTTCCCCCTCGTCGAGCAGTACTTC
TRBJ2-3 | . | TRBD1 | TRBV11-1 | CASSTLRTGAYSSTDTQYF | TGTGCCAGCAGTACCCTTCGGACAGGGGCGTACTCTAGCACAGATACGCAGTATTTT
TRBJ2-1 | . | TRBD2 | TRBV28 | CASSLSWREDHEHFF | TGTGCCAGCAGTTTATCTTGGCGGGAGGACCATGAGCATTTCTTC
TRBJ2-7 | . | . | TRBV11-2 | CASSFLTNTLNEQYF | TGTGCCAGCAGCTTCCTCACGAATACCTTGAACGAGCAGTACTTC
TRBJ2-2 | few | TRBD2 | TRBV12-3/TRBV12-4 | CASSLGTSGASNTGELFF | TGTGCCAGCAGTTTAGGGACTAGCGGGGCGTCAAACACCGGGGAGCTGTTTTTT
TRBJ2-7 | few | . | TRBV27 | CASSHRVSYEQYF | TGTGCCAGCAGCCACAGGGTCTCCTACGAGCAGTACTTC
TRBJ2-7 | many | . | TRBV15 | CATSNSGSSYEQYF | TGTGCCACCAGCAATAGCGGTAGCTCCTACGAGCAGTACTTC
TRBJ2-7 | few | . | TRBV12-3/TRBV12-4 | CASGFSFSEQYF | TGTGCCAGCGGATTTAGCTTCTCCGAGCAGTACTTC
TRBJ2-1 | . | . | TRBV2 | CASSERQAYNEQFF | TGTGCCAGCAGTGAGCGGCAGGCCTACAATGAGCAGTTCTTC
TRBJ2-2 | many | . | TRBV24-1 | CATSGRAGELFF | TGTGCCACCAGTGGAAGGGCCGGGGAGCTGTTTTTT
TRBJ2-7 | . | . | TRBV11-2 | CASSIPGKEQYF | TGTGCCAGCAGCATCCCAGGGAAAGAGCAGTACTTC
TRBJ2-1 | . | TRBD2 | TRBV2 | CASRTPTSGFSYNEQFF | TGTGCCAGCAGGACACCAACTAGCGGGTTCTCCTACAATGAGCAGTTCTTC
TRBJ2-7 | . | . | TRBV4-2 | CASSQAGIYEQYF | TGTGCCAGCAGCCAAGCAGGGATTTACGAGCAGTACTTC
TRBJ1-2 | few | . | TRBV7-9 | CASSLGMGYTF | TGTGCCAGCAGCTTGGGGATGGGCTACACCTTC
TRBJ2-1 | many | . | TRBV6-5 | CASSYGVNEQFF | TGTGCCAGCAGTTACGGAGTGAATGAGCAGTTCTTC
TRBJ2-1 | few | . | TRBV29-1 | CSVGAGDRGEQFF | TGCAGCGTTGGGGCAGGGGATCGCGGTGAGCAGTTCTTC